The 5 T cell receptor beta chains below all came from one sample that was sequenced in a study of cytomegalovirus exposure and HLA in healthy donors. This PCR relied on a set of 60 Vbeta primers and 13 Jbeta primers. Some clones are missing from TCRdb's copy, which holds only in-frame ones; the method was immunoSEQ multiplex PCR. The table lists about 150,000 clones, around 79% of them singletons, with around 3.7% in the top ten. The sample was PBMCs. The receptor set was obtained from a male donor in good health and CMV-seronegative.

This clone occurred a few times. The V gene is TRBV19, the J gene TRBJ2-7; tentatively, D is TRBD1 (5 bases). The V end was cut by 3 bases, the J end by 5 bases, with 17 bases between. Germline V gene lookup returns CDR1 LNHDA and CDR2 SQIVND (reference sequence). This CDR3 has 15 amino acids. The CDR3 spells CASSISDISGNEQYF. In nucleotides, the CDR3 is TGTGCCAGTAGTATTTCGGACATATCTGGGAACGAGCAGTACTTC.

The chain uses TRBV27 and TRBJ2-7; 7 positions agree with TRBD1. Per germline, CDR1 MNHEY and CDR2 SMNVEV (reference sequence). The CDR3 covers 15 residues. The J segment lost 3 bases and the V segment lost 2 bases, leaving 7 bases of the junction unmatched. CDR3 nucleotides: TGTGCCAGCAGTTTAGGAACAGGGGTTGTCTACGAGCAGTACTTC. Translating gives CASSLGTGVVYEQYF.

The rearrangement joins TRBV6-4 to TRBJ1-2; no reliable D call. The CDR3 sequence is 13 residues long. The germline CDR1 and CDR2 sequences are MRHNA and SNTAGT. Trimming cost V 3 bases and J 4 bases, with 9 bases left between them. CDR3 protein: CASSDGTRYGYTF. CDR3 coding DNA: TGTGCCAGCAGTGATGGCACCCGCTATGGCTACACCTTC.

The rearrangement joins TRBV11-1 to TRBJ2-1; no reliable D call. Deletions cut 2 bases from V and 0 bases from J, with 14 bases between. Germline CDR1 and CDR2: SGHAT and FQDESV (reference sequence). The CDR3 is 17 residues long. The CDR3: CASSLTSGLSSYNEQFF. CDR3 coding DNA: TGTGCCAGCAGCTTAACGTCAGGCCTTAGCTCCTACAATGAGCAGTTCTTC.

The CDR3 region is CASSQGFSGGFYGYTF. Here the CDR3 DNA reads TGCGCCAGCAGCCAAGGGTTTTCAGGGGGGTTCTATGGCTACACCTTC. The V and J genes are TRBV4-1 and TRBJ1-2; 7 positions match TRBD1. Trimming took 1 base from V and 4 from J; bases not matched to a gene: 9. The CDR3 covers 16 residues. Germline V CDR1 and CDR2: MGHRA, YSYEKL.